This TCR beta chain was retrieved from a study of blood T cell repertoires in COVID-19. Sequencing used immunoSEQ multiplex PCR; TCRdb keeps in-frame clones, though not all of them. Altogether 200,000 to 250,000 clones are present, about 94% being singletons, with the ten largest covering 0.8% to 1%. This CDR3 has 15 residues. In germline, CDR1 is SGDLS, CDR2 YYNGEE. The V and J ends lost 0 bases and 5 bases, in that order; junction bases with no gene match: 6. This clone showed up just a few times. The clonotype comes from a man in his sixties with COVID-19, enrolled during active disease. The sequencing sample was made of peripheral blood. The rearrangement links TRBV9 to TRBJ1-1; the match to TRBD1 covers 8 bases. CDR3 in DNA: TGTGCCAGCAGCGTAGCAGGGGGCATAGGAACTGAAGCTTTCTTT. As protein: CASSVAGGIGTEAFF. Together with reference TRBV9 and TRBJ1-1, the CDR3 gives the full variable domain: DSGVTQTPKHLITATGQRVTLRCSPRSGDLSVYWYQQSLDQGLQFLIQYYNGEERAKGNILERFSAQQFPDLHSELNLSSLELGDSALYFCASSVAGGIGTEAFFGQGTRLTVV.